This TCR beta chain derives from a study of shared clonotypes between healthy human individuals (dated by TCRdb to the early 2020s). Broadly, across the study: A few men and two women, aged 18 to 49 years, made up the cohort. For each donor, CD4 naive and CD4 memory were each given three plates, CD8 naive was given two plates, and CD8 memory was given one plate. To estimate repertoire size and how much clonotypes are shared between individuals, the study performed deep sequencing of blood TCR repertoires from five healthy adults. To increase sequencing depth and limit assay-specific biases, TCR repertoire library preparation and sequencing were carried out by different laboratories using diverse techniques. Leukapheresis yielded between about 0.85 and 9 billion PBMCs per donor.

TCR CDR3 regions were amplified from genomic DNA by multiplex PCR using the deep immunoSEQ assay. Extracted genomic DNA from each cell subset was distributed evenly across all wells of several immunoSEQ 96-well plates, and each plate was treated as a replicate. For sorted subsets, 200 to 250 ng of genomic DNA, equivalent to some 30,000 T cell genomes, went into each replicate PCR. The purified libraries were quantified using a Qubit 3.0 fluorometer, sized with a Bioanalyzer 2100, and then quantified again using the KAPA Library Quantification kit. Each immunoSEQ 96-well plate was sequenced on its own single-read 150-cycle Illumina NextSeq 550 flow cell. From the authors' description of their analysis: Because the immunoSEQ output held only junctional sequences and lacked quality scores, the filtering could not match the filtering applied to full-length reads. To assign V/J genes and CDR3, sequences were annotated against IMGT germline references using PyIR, a Python wrapper for IgBLAST v1.9. Reads were removed for weak V/J assignments (E-value above 1e-6), missing CDR3, stop codons, out-of-frame junctions, or ambiguous translated residues. A V3J clonotype was defined by an identical inferred V gene, J gene, and CDR3 amino acid sequence. The percentage overlap between two repertoires was calculated by dividing the number of shared unique clonotypes by the size of the smaller repertoire. Richness of each repertoire was evaluated using RTK rarefaction, the Chao1 estimator, and Recon v2.1 estimates of unobserved clonotypes. Generation probabilities were computed with OLGA for all TCRbeta clonotypes obtained by the gDNA method from four donors. The clones in this table, taken by TCRdb from immuneACCESS, are in-frame only. Not every clone is retained; where verified, under half of the shortfall comes from an unresolved V gene, and the cause of the rest is unknown. The V and J calls and clone size are taken from that table; D and trimming were inferred from the DNA. The sample includes fewer than 1 million clones, with 90% to 97% observed a single time. Roughly 0.23% of the sample is held by the ten biggest clonotypes.

A word on this clone: Its antigen is not yet known. Base qualities are not at hand, and no much larger clone is one base apart.

CD8 naive samples were CD45RO-negative cells positively selected for CCR7, giving a CD45RA+CCR7+ population that excluded TemRA cells. Donors were healthy HIV-negative adults with no recently reported acute infections or vaccinations. All donors were Caucasian adults living in Nashville, Tennessee, USA. After blood collection by leukapheresis, PBMCs were isolated using Ficoll-Histopaque density gradient centrifugation and then cryopreserved in the vapor phase of liquid nitrogen. Analytical flow cytometry was used to check the purity and quantity of every magnetically sorted T cell population. Genomic DNA was isolated from each sorted fraction and quantified by UV absorbance on a Nanodrop 2000c. What the authors observed across the whole study: Pairwise subsampling indicated that sequencing depth was expected to affect the degree of clonotype sharing among donors. Incomplete sequencing was indicated by rarefaction of sorted-subset datasets, despite the large sequencing depth. Naive subsets generally had larger estimated clonotype richness than memory subsets. Approximately 4.8% of naive CD4, 3.5% of naive CD8, about 2.1% of memory CD4, and about 0.4% of memory CD8 clonotypes were shared across several donors. Compared with non-shared clonotypes, the clonotypes found in all four sorted-subset donors had higher generation probabilities. Because the study included a small number of donors, the genetic and exposure-history diversity represented was limited. Sampling was restricted to blood, and TCR repertoires in tissues likely differ from the TCR repertoires found in blood.

From cysteine to phenylalanine, the CDR3 is 13 amino acids long. CDR3 DNA is the only sequence kept; it has 39 bases, read in frame from the first base. V loses 3 bases of germline sequence and J loses 4 bases, and the interval between the two ends is 9 bases. CDR1 is given as PRHDT and CDR2 as FYEKMQ, both from the germline V gene (reference sequence). The chain is assembled from TRBV13 and TRBJ1-2, with the D gene not confidently named. This sequence originates from a man aged 25-45 years in good health. Input material: naive CD8+ T cells sorted from blood. The sample's cell subset or site label, decoded: CD45RA+CCR7+. The nucleotides are TGTGCCAGCAGCTTCAGACTGAGCTATGGCTACACCTTC. The encoded protein is CASSFRLSYGYTF.